Shown below are 4 T cell receptor beta chains from a single sample sequenced in a study of PD-1 blockade in classical Hodgkin lymphoma. Some clones are missing from TCRdb's copy, which holds only in-frame ones; the method was immunoSEQ multiplex PCR. This repertoire shows 50,000 or so clones, 73% found once; its top ten account for roughly 16%. There was relapse after autologous stem cell transplantation in every patient, and there was variation in brentuximab vedotin exposure. The source was peripheral blood mononuclear cells (PBMCs), collected before the second cycle of nivolumab. All receptors derive from a human donor with classical Hodgkin lymphoma.

This clone was picked up one time. The rearrangement uses TRBV30 and TRBJ2-1; 9 bases agree with TRBD2. The V gene's germline CDR1 is GTSNPN and CDR2 SVGIG (reference sequence). With 0 bases clipped from V and 1 base from J, the junction kept 7 bases outside the gene matches. The CDR3 contains 17 residues. The CDR3 loop is CAWSVRGTSFSYNEQFF. The CDR3 nucleotides are TGTGCCTGGAGTGTACGTGGGACTAGCTTTTCCTACAATGAGCAGTTCTTC.

This clone has only a few counts. The chain couples TRBV7-2 to TRBJ1-5; the D is unclear. Looked up from germline, CDR1 is SGHTA and CDR2 is FQGNSA. The CDR3 sequence is 15 residues long. V gave up 6 bases and J gave up 0 bases, with 12 bases separating them. The CDR3 region is CASRTSANSNQPQHF. The DNA for the CDR3 is TGTGCCAGCAGAACCTCAGCGAATAGCAATCAGCCCCAGCATTTT.

The chain joins TRBV6-6 to TRBJ1-1; D gene unclear. V was trimmed by 4 bases and J by 0 bases, leaving 6 bases between them. CDR1 and CDR2 (germline): MNHNY, SVGAGI (reference sequence). This CDR3 contains 13 residues. In DNA form, the CDR3 reads TGTGCCAGCAGTTCGACCCTGAACACTGAAGCTTTCTTT. It yields the protein CASSSTLNTEAFF.

V usage is TRBV15 and J usage is TRBJ2-7, with a tentative D call TRBD1 (6 bases). With 3 bases removed from V and 3 bases from J, the gap between germline ends came to 12 bases. Per the germline V gene, CDR1 is LNHNV and CDR2 is YYDKDF (reference sequence). The CDR3 is 14 residues long. The CDR3 region has the DNA TGTGCCACCAGCAGGAGACAGGAGAGCTACGAGCAGTACTTC. Translating it yields CATSRRQESYEQYF.